The 9 T cell receptor beta chains presented below share a single source sample, sequenced in a study of T cell responses to AZD1222 COVID-19 vaccine. Sequencing used immunoSEQ multiplex PCR; TCRdb keeps in-frame clones, though not all of them. The sample includes fewer than 90,000 clones, nearly 90% of them seen just once. The sequences come from peripheral blood, collected on day 0 of AZD1222 vaccination. The receptors here all came from an adult in good health.

This chain joins TRBV28 and TRBJ2-5, with 9 positions matching TRBD1. Germline lookup yields CDR1 MDHEN and CDR2 SYDVKM. The V and J ends lost 5 bases and 4 bases, in that order; junction bases with no gene match: 5. The CDR3 has 14 residues. The CDR3 here is CASSTGGELETQYF. The DNA for the CDR3 is TGTGCCAGCAGTACAGGGGGCGAGTTAGAGACCCAGTACTTC.

The chain links TRBV6-5 to TRBJ1-2, with 10 bases matching TRBD1. Germline V lookup: CDR1 MNHEY, CDR2 SVGAGI. This CDR3 is 15 amino acids long. V trimming: 3 bases; J trimming: 3 bases; junction bases outside the gene matches: 4. CDR3: CASSYSGQGDYGYTF. The CDR3 region has the DNA TGTGCCAGCAGTTATAGCGGACAGGGGGACTATGGCTACACCTTC.

In DNA, the CDR3 is TGTGCCAGCAGCTTAAAAGCCCGGACAGTCCTCAACACTGAAGCTTTCTTT. Protein sequence: CASSLKARTVLNTEAFF. This rearrangement joins TRBV13 to TRBJ1-1, with a possible D match to TRBD1 (6 bases). V lost 2 bases and J 2 bases, leaving 18 bases between the germline ends. The CDR3 is 17 amino acids. Germline loops: CDR1 PRHDT, CDR2 FYEKMQ (reference sequence).

The V call is TRBV5-4, the J call TRBJ1-1; 8 nucleotides agree with TRBD1. CDR3 length: 13 amino acids. The V and J ends lost 4 bases and 4 bases, in that order; junction bases with no gene match: 3. Germline assignment: CDR1 SGHNT and CDR2 YYREEE (reference sequence). The CDR3 sequence is CASSEDRGTEAFF. The CDR3, as DNA: TGTGCCAGCAGCGAAGACAGGGGCACTGAAGCTTTCTTT.

V gene TRBV10-2 combines with J gene TRBJ2-7; 8 positions match TRBD1. Germline CDR1 WSHSY, CDR2 SAAADI. The CDR3 consists of 14 residues. Losses at the gene ends were 4 bases for V and 2 bases for J; bases not matched to a gene: 4. The CDR3 region is CASSGDRKTYEQYF. As DNA, the CDR3 is TGCGCCAGCAGTGGGGACAGGAAGACCTACGAGCAGTACTTC.

The chain recombines TRBV7-2 with TRBJ1-1, with TRBD1 matching over 7 bases. This CDR3 is built from 13 residues. Per the germline V gene, CDR1 is SGHTA and CDR2 is FQGNSA. After removal of 6 bases from V and 5 bases from J, the junction contained 6 bases not matched to a gene. CDR3 coding DNA: TGTGCCAGCAGGGCGACAGGGTTAACTGAAGCTTTCTTT. Its protein product is CASRATGLTEAFF.

The rearrangement links TRBV5-1 to TRBJ2-3; 8 bases align to TRBD2. Germline CDR1 is SGHRS and CDR2 is YFSETQ. This CDR3 is 15 amino acids long. Trimming at V came to 3 bases and at J to 4 bases, leaving 7 bases not matched to a gene. The CDR3 bases are TGCGCCAGCAGCTCGTCCAGCGGGAGCGCAGATACGCAGTATTTT. This codes for CASSSSSGSADTQYF.

This sequence joins TRBV27 and TRBJ1-4; D is perhaps TRBD1 (6 bases). The germline V and J ends were trimmed by 6 bases and 11 bases, with 13 bases remaining between them. Germline V gene data show CDR1 as MNHEY and CDR2 as SMNVEV (reference sequence). This CDR3 is built from 12 residues. The CDR3 region has the DNA TGTGCCAGCAGAGACAGACAGGCGAAACTGTTTTTT. This gives the protein CASRDRQAKLFF.

This clone was observed a few times. The rearrangement uses TRBV5-8 and TRBJ1-2; TRBD1 agrees at 9 bases. The CDR3 covers 15 residues. CDR1 SGHTS and CDR2 YDEGEE come from the germline V gene. The V and J ends lost 0 bases and 4 bases, in that order; junction bases with no gene match: 4. CDR3 region: CASSLVGQGGYGYTF. As DNA, the CDR3 is TGTGCCAGCAGCTTGGTGGGACAGGGCGGCTATGGCTACACCTTC.